The 13 T cell receptor beta chains reported below all come from one sample, sequenced in a study of T cells in Graves' hyperthyroidism and ophthalmopathy. Authors of the study amplified TCR beta CDR3 regions from RNA transcripts. Using the HTBI primer set, a first-round RT-PCR was run on the TCR CDR3. TCRdb reprocessed the multiplex PCR reads with MiXCR, giving one entry per CDR3 protein. The sample includes 350,000 to 400,000 distinct CDR3 sequences, over 15% of them seen just once. The specimen sequenced was blood. All receptors come from a woman under 30 with Graves' hyperthyroidism.

Comment on this clonotype: The junction differs from germline at one of its ends, possibly a read error. This sequence joins TRBV29-1 and TRBJ2-5, with 9 bases aligning to TRBD1. The V gene's germline CDR1 is SQVTM and CDR2 ANQGSEA. The CDR3 loop spans 13 amino acids. The CDR3 loop is CSVEGQGWETQYF. The DNA for the CDR3 is TGCAGCGTAGAAGGACAGGGGTGGGAGACCCAGTACTTC.

The table lists this clonotype with many counts. The gene calls are TRBV6-1 and TRBJ2-4, with D unresolved. V was clipped by 5 bases and J by 0 bases, with 11 bases between them. CDR3 size: 15 residues. CDR1 and CDR2 from the germline V gene are MNHNS and SASEGT. In nucleotides, the CDR3 is TGTGCCAGCAGTACCAATATACTAGCCAAAAACATTCAGTACTTC. It encodes CASSTNILAKNIQYF.

The chain has TRBV4-1 and TRBJ2-7; 12 positions agree with TRBD1. With V trimmed by 3 bases and J by 6 bases, 6 bases remained unmatched. The germline V gene encodes CDR1 MGHRA and CDR2 YSYEKL. The CDR3 runs 15 residues. CDR3 coding DNA: TGCGCCAGCAGCCATCCCGGGACAGGGGGCCGCGAGCAGTACTTC. It yields the protein CASSHPGTGGREQYF.

The table lists this clonotype with a count of one. The chain is built from TRBV12-3 or TRBV12-4 and TRBJ1-5; D unclear. V dropped 5 bases and J dropped 2 bases, with 10 bases sitting between them. CDR3 length equals 14 residues. The CDR3 loop reads CASSLTAGNQPQHF. The DNA of the CDR3 is TGTGCCAGCAGTCTAACGGCGGGCAATCAGCCCCAGCATTTT.

This clonotype was seen a few times. In DNA form, the CDR3 reads TGCGCCAGCAGCCAAGATACTCCGGGTAGCTATGGCTACACCTTC. As protein: CASSQDTPGSYGYTF. The chain joins TRBV4-1 to TRBJ1-2; no clear D gene. The CDR3 has 15 residues. Trimming took off 0 bases at V and 4 bases at J, with 12 bases between the two ends. Germline V gene data show CDR1 as MGHRA and CDR2 as YSYEKL.

This chain uses TRBV2 with TRBJ2-2; possibly TRBD2 for D (6 bases). This CDR3 is 13 amino acids long. CDR1 SNHLY and CDR2 FYNNEI come from the germline V gene. Trimming removed 9 bases from V and 5 bases from J, with 13 bases in between. For the CDR3, the DNA is TGTGCCAGTGGTAGCGGACCGACCGGGGAGCTGTTTTTT. As protein: CASGSGPTGELFF.

The chain's CDR3 is CASSLSRDTSTGELFF. CDR3 in DNA: TGTGCCAGCAGCTTAAGCCGGGACACTAGCACCGGGGAGCTGTTTTTT. This chain connects TRBV7-3 to TRBJ2-2; D may be TRBD1 (6 bases). The CDR3 has 16 amino acids. Looked up from germline, CDR1 is SGHTA and CDR2 is FQGTGA. V was shortened by 1 base and J by 4 bases, with 13 bases between the two germline ends. Based on the CDR3 plus reference TRBV7-3 and TRBJ2-2, the full variable domain is GAGVSQTPSNKVTEKGKYVELRCDPISGHTALYWYRQSLGQGPEFLIYFQGTGAADDSGLPNDRFFAVRPEGSVSTLKIQRTERGDSAVYLCASSLSRDTSTGELFFGEGSRLTVL.

This clonotype appeared many times. The genes are TRBV12-3 or TRBV12-4 and TRBJ2-5, with D possibly being TRBD1 or TRBD2 (5 bases each). V was shortened by 6 bases and J by 4 bases, with 15 bases between the two germline ends. This CDR3 region has 14 residues. Written as DNA, the CDR3 is TGTGCCAGCAGCCGCGGAAACGGGGCAGAGACCCAGTACTTC. Amino acid sequence: CASSRGNGAETQYF.

Here the CDR3 DNA reads TGTGCCAGCAGCGCAGCCTGCGAGCAGTACTTC. It codes for CASSAACEQYF. This chain uses TRBV5-8 with TRBJ2-7, with D hard to call. CDR1 SGHTS and CDR2 YDEGEE come from the germline V gene. Trimming stripped 4 bases from V and 6 bases from J, with 8 bases between. The CDR3 contains 11 residues.

CDR3 nucleotide sequence: TGTGCCTGGAAGTTAGGTTATCACACTGAAGCTTTCTTT. Translating it yields CAWKLGYHTEAFF. The chain carries TRBV30 and TRBJ1-1, with D uncertain. The CDR3 has 13 residues. Trimming removed 4 bases from V and 3 bases from J, with 12 bases in between. Germline lookup yields CDR1 GTSNPN and CDR2 SVGIG (reference sequence).

The V gene is TRBV3-1, the J gene TRBJ2-7; D is undetermined. Germline lookup yields CDR1 LGHDT and CDR2 YNNKEL (reference sequence). The CDR3 sequence is 14 residues long. The V gene lost 5 bases and the J gene lost 3 bases, with 14 bases spanning the gap. CDR3 amino acids: CASSRAPGFYEQYF. In DNA, the CDR3 is TGTGCCAGCAGCAGAGCCCCTGGCTTCTACGAGCAGTACTTC.

This clonotype was detected many times. This chain uses TRBV10-3 with TRBJ1-1; D gene uncertain. This CDR3 is built from 12 residues. From germline, CDR1 is ENHRY and CDR2 SYGVKD. V was clipped by 11 bases and J by 1 base, with 11 bases between them. In DNA form, the CDR3 reads TGTGCCGCAGGACGGGAGAACACTGAAGCTTTCTTT. Protein sequence: CAAGRENTEAFF.

The chain uses TRBV24-1 and TRBJ1-1; 8 nucleotides match TRBD1. The CDR3 has 14 residues. CDR1 and CDR2 (germline): KGHDR, SFDVKD. Unmatched junction bases numbered 7, after V lost 4 bases and J lost 7 bases. The CDR3 DNA is TGTGCCACCAGTGAGGGCAGGGGGCGGGGTGAAGCTTTCTTT. Its translation is CATSEGRGRGEAFF.